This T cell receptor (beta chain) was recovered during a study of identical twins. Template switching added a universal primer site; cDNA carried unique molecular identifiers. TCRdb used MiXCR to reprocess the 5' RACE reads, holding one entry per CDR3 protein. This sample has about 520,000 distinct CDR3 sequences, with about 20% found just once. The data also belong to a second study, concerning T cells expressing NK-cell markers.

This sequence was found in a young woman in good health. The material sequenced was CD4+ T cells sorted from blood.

The CDR3 region is CASSPGRGSPDTQYF. The CDR3 DNA follows: TGTGCCAGCAGCCCAGGGCGGGGCTCCCCAGATACGCAGTATTTT. The chain joins TRBV11-3 to TRBJ2-3; D may be TRBD2 (6 bases). Germline V gene sequence: CDR1 SGHNT, CDR2 YENEEA. CDR3 size: 15 residues. V lost 5 bases and J lost 4, with 16 bases in between.